This T cell receptor beta chain was sequenced during a study of blood T cell repertoires in COVID-19. Study information: Nucleic acid was either cDNA or gDNA, and it came from T cells, B-cell-depleted T cells, or PBMCs.

Only in-frame clones appear in the TCRdb table, and some are missing; sequencing was by immunoSEQ multiplex PCR. Of about 180,000 clones listed, more than 75% are singletons. CDR1 is LNHDA, CDR2 SQIVND, per germline (reference sequence). There are 19 residues in the CDR3. Trimming took 3 bases from V and 3 from J, leaving 24 bases between them. The chain joins TRBV19 to TRBJ2-1, with D tentatively TRBD2 (7 bases). What was sequenced was peripheral blood. This receptor was identified in a man aged 35 to 55 with active or convalescent COVID-19. The CDR3 reads CASSITPYASGQLYNEQFF. CDR3 sequence (DNA): TGTGCCAGTAGTATTACCCCCTATGCTAGCGGACAGCTCTACAATGAGCAGTTCTTC. Together with reference TRBV19 and TRBJ2-1, the CDR3 gives the full variable domain: DGGITQSPKYLFRKEGQNVTLSCEQNLNHDAMYWYRQDPGQGLRLIYYSQIVNDFQKGDIAEGYSVSREKKESFPLTVTSAQKNPTAFYLCASSITPYASGQLYNEQFFGPGTRLTVL.